This T cell receptor (beta chain) came from a study of blood T cell repertoires in COVID-19. Enrollment of patients from Seattle took place during active infection, with longitudinal follow-up. With 4 bases clipped from V and 4 bases from J, the junction kept 1 base outside the gene matches. Germline V CDR1 and CDR2: DFQATT, SNEGSKA (reference sequence). The CDR3 consists of 11 residues. Data came from immunoSEQ multiplex PCR; TCRdb stores just in-frame clones and leaves some out. The sample shows 220,000 or so clones, around four fifths of them seen only once. This clonotype was obtained from an elderly woman with COVID-19, enrolled during active disease. The chain joins TRBV20-1 to TRBJ2-7; 7 bases agree with TRBD1. The sample consisted of peripheral blood. The CDR3 sequence: CSAKGQYEQYF. CDR3 bases: TGCAGTGCTAAGGGACAGTACGAGCAGTACTTC.